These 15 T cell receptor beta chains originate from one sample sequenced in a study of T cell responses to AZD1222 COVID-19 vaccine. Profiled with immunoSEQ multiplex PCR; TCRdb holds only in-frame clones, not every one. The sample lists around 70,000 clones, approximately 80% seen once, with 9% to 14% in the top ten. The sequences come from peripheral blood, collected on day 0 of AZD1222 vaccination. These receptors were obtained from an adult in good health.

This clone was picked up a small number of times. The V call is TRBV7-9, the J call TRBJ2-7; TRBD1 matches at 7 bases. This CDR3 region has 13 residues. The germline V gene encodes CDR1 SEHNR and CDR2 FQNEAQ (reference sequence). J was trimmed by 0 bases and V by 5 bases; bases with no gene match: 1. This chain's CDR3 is CASSRDSSYEQYF. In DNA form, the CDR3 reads TGTGCCAGCAGCCGGGACAGCTCCTACGAGCAGTACTTC.

The CDR3 DNA sequence: TGCGCCAGCAGCTCCGAACCGGGACAGGGTGGCGAGCAGTACTTC. Translated: CASSSEPGQGGEQYF. The rearrangement uses TRBV5-1 and TRBJ2-7, with 9 bases identical to TRBD1. This CDR3 comprises 15 residues. Germline assignment: CDR1 SGHRS and CDR2 YFSETQ. V was clipped by 3 bases and J by 6 bases; unmatched bases: 10.

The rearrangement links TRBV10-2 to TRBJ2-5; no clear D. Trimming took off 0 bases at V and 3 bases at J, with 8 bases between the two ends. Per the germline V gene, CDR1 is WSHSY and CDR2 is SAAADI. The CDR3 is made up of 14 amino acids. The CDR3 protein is CASSESNREETQYF. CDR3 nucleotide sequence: TGCGCCAGCAGTGAGTCGAATAGGGAAGAGACCCAGTACTTC.

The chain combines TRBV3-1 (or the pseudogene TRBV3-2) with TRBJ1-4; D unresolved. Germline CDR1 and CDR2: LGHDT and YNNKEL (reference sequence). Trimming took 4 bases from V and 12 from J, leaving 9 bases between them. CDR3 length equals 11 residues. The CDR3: CASSRDEELFF. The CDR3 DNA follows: TGTGCCAGCAGCCGTGATGAGGAACTGTTTTTT.

Written as DNA, the CDR3 is TGCGCCAGCAGCCACGGACTAGCGGGGGGACCTACCTACAATGAGCAGTTCTTC. Its protein is CASSHGLAGGPTYNEQFF. The chain recombines TRBV4-1 with TRBJ2-1; TRBD2 matches 14 bases. This CDR3 contains 18 residues. Per the germline V gene, CDR1 is MGHRA and CDR2 is YSYEKL. J was trimmed by 2 bases and V by 3 bases; bases with no gene match: 6.

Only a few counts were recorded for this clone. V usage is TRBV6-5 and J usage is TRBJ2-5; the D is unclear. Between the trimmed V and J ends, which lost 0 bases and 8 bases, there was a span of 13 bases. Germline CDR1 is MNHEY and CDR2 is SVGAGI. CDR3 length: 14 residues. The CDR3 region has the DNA TGTGCCAGCAGTTACTCGAACCCCCCTGGTACCCAGTACTTC. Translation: CASSYSNPPGTQYF.

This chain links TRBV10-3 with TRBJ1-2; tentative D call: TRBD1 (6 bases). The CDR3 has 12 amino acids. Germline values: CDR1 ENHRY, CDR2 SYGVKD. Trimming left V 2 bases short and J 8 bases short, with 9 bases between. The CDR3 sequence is CAISETGYGYTF. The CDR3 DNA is TGTGCCATCAGTGAGACAGGGTACGGCTACACCTTC.

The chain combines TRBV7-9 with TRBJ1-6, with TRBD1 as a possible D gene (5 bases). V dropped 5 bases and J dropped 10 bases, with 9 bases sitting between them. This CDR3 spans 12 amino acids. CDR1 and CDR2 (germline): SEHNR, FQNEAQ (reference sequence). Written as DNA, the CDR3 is TGTGCCAGCAGCAGCGGGGGGTCACCCCTCCACTTT. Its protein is CASSSGGSPLHF.

The CDR3 DNA follows: TGTGCCAGCCCCCTCGACAGGGTGAATGAAAAACTGTTTTTT. Its translation is CASPLDRVNEKLFF. This rearrangement joins TRBV7-9 to TRBJ1-4; TRBD1 aligns across 7 bases. The CDR3 runs to 14 residues. V shed 8 bases, J shed 5 bases, and the junction held 8 bases outside the gene matches. Per germline, CDR1 SEHNR and CDR2 FQNEAQ (reference sequence).

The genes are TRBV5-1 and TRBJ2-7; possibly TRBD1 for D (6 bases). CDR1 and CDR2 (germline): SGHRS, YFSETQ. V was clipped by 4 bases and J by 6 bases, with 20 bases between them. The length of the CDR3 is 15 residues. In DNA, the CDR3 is TGCGCCAGCAGCGCACAGGGATACGACACCTTCGAGCAGTACTTC. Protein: CASSAQGYDTFEQYF.

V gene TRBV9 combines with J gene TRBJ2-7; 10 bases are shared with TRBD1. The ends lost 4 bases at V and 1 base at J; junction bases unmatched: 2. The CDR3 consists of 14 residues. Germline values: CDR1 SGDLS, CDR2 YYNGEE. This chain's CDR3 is CASSWGQGSYEQYF. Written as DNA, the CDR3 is TGTGCCAGCAGCTGGGGACAGGGGTCCTACGAGCAGTACTTC.

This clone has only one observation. The CDR3 loop reads CASRTPTLNYGYTF. The CDR3 bases are TGTGCCAGCAGGACACCAACTTTGAACTATGGCTACACCTTC. The chain is built from TRBV28 and TRBJ1-2; no clear D gene. The V end lost 6 bases, the J end lost 2 bases, and 13 bases lay between the germline ends. This CDR3 has 14 residues. Per germline, CDR1 MDHEN and CDR2 SYDVKM.

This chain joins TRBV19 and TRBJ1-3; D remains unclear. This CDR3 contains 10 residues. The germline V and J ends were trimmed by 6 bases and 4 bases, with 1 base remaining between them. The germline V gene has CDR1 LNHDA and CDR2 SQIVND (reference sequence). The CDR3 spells CASRGNTIYF. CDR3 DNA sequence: TGTGCCAGTAGAGGAAACACCATATATTTT.

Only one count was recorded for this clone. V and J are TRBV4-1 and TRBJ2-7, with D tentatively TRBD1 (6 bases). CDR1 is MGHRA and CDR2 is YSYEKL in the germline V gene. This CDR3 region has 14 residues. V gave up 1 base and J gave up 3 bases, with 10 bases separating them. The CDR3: CASSQVRTDYEQYF. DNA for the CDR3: TGCGCCAGCAGCCAAGTAAGGACAGACTACGAGCAGTACTTC.

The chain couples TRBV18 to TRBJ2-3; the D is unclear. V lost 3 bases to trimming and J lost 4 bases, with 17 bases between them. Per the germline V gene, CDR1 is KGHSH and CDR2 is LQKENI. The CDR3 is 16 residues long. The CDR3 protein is CASSPGRTRGPDTQYF. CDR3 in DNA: TGTGCCAGCTCACCCGGCCGAACTCGTGGGCCAGATACGCAGTATTTT.